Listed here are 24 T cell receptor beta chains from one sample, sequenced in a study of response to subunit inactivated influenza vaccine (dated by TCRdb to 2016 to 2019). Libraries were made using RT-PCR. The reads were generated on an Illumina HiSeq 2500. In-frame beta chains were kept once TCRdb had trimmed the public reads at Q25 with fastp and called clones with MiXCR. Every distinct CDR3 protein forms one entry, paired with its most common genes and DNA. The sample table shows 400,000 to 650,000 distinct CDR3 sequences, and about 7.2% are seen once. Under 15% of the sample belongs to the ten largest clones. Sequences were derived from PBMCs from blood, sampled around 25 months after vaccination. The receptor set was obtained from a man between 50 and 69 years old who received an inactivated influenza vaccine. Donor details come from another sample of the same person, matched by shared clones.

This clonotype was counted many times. The CDR3 coding sequence is TGCAGTGCTAGGAATGGGGGATTAAACACTGAAGCTTTCTTT. Amino acids: CSARNGGLNTEAFF. The chain couples TRBV20-1 to TRBJ1-1; D may be TRBD1 (5 bases). The CDR3 length is 14 residues. From germline, CDR1 is DFQATT and CDR2 SNEGSKA (reference sequence). V was pared by 3 bases and J by 2 bases, with 13 bases between.

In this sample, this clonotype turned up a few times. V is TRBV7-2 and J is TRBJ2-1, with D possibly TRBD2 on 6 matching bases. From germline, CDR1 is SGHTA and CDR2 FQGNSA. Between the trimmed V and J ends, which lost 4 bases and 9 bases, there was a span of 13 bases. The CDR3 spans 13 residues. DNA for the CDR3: TGTGCCAGCAGCTCTACCCGGGACTTTGAGCAGTTCTTC. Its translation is CASSSTRDFEQFF.

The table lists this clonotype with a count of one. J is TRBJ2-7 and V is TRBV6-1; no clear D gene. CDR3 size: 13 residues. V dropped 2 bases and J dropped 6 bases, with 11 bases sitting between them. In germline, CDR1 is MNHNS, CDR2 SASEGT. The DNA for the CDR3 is TGTGCCAGCAGTGAAATCCCGGTGGGCGAGCAGTACTTC. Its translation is CASSEIPVGEQYF.

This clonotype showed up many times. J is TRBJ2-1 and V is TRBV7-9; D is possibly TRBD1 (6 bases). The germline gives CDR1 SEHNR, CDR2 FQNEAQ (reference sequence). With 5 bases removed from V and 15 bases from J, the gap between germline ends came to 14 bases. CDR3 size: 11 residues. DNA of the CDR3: TGTGCCAGCAGCCTGTCAGGGGAGATGTTCTTC. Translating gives CASSLSGEMFF.

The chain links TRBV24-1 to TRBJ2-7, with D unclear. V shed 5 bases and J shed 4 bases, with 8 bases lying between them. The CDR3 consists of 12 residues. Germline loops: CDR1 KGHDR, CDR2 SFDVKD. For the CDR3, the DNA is TGTGCCACCAGTGCGGCGGATTACGAGCAGTACTTC. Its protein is CATSAADYEQYF.

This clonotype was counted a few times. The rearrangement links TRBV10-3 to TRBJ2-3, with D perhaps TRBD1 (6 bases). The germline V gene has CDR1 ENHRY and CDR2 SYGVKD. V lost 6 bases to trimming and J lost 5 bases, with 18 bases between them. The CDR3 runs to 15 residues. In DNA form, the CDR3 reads TGTGCCATCAGGGCCGGGACACCCAGAGGAGATACGCAGTATTTT. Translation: CAIRAGTPRGDTQYF.

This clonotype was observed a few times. CDR3 region: CASSAGQPSGNTIYF. As DNA, the CDR3 is TGTGCCAGCAGCGCGGGACAACCTTCTGGAAACACCATATATTTT. The rearrangement joins TRBV7-2 to TRBJ1-3; D perhaps matches TRBD1 (6 bases). Germline V gene sequence: CDR1 SGHTA, CDR2 FQGNSA. The CDR3 totals 15 residues. Trimming stripped 5 bases from V and 1 base from J, with 12 bases between.

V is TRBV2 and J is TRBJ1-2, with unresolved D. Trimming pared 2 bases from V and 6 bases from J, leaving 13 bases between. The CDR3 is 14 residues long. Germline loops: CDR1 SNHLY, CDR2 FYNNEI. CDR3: CASSEYAVGDGYTF. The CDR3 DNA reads TGTGCCAGCAGTGAATACGCGGTTGGAGATGGCTACACCTTC.

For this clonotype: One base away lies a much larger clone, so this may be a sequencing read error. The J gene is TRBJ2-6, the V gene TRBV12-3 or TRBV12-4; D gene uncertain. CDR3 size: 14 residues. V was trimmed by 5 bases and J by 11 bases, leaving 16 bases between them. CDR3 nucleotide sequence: TGTGCCAGCAGTCGTACTCCAGGCGCCGACGTCCTGACTTTC. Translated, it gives CASSRTPGADVLTF.

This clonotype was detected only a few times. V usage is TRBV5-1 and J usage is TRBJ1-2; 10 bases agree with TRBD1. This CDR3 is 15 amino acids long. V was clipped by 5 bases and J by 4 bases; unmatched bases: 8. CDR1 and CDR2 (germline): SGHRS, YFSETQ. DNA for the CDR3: TGCGCCAGCAGTCGGGACAGGGGACCTAGCTATGGCTACACCTTC. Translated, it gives CASSRDRGPSYGYTF.

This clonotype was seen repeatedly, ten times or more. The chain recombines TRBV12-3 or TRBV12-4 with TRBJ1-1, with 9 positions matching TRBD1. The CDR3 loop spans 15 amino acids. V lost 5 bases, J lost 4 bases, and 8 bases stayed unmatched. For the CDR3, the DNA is TGTGCCAGCAGTCCGGACGGACAGGGGACCACTGAAGCTTTCTTT. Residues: CASSPDGQGTTEAFF.

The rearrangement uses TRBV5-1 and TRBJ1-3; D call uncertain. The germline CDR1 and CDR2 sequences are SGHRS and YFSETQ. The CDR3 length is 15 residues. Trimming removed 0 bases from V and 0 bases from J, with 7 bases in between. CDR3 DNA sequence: TGCGCCAGCAGCTTGGACAGTACCTCTGGAAACACCATATATTTT. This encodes CASSLDSTSGNTIYF.

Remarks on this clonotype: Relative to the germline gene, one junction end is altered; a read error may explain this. The CDR3 DNA is TGCGCCCGCAGCCGAAATCCAGGGCTGAGCTCCTACAATGAGCAGTTCTTC. Encoded protein: CARSRNPGLSSYNEQFF. The gene calls are TRBV4-3 and TRBJ2-1, with D possibly being TRBD1 (5 bases). Germline V gives CDR1 LGHNA, CDR2 YSLEER. This CDR3 contains 17 residues.

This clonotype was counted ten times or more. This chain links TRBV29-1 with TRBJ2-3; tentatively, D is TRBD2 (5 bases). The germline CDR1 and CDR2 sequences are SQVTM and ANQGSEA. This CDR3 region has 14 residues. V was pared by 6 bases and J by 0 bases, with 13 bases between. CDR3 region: CSVGLRASTDTQYF. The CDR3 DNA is TGCAGCGTAGGCTTGCGGGCTAGCACAGATACGCAGTATTTT.

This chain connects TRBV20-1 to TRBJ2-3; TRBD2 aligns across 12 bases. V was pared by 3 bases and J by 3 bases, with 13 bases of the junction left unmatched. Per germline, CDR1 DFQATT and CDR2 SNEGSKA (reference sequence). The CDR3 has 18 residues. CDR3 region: CSASRLAGERSRTDTQYF. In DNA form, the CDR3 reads TGCAGTGCTAGTCGACTAGCGGGAGAACGATCGCGGACAGATACGCAGTATTTT.

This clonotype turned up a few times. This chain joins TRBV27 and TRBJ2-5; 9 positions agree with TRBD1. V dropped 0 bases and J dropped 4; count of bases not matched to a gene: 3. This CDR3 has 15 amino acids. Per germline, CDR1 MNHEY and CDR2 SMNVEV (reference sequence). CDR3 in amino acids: CASSLSGQGRETQYF. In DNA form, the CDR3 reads TGTGCCAGCAGTTTATCAGGACAGGGGAGAGAGACCCAGTACTTC.

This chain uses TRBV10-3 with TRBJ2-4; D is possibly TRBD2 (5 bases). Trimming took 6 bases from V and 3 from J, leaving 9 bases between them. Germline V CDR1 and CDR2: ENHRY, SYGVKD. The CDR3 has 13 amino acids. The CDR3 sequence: CAISPGNKNIQYF. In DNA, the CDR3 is TGTGCCATCAGCCCGGGGAACAAAAACATTCAGTACTTC.

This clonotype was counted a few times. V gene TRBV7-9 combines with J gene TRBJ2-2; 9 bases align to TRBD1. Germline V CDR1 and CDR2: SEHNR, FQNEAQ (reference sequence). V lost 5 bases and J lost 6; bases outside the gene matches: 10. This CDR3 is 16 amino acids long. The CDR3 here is CASSTVPGQGPGELFF. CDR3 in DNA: TGTGCCAGCAGCACAGTCCCGGGACAGGGTCCCGGGGAGCTGTTTTTT.

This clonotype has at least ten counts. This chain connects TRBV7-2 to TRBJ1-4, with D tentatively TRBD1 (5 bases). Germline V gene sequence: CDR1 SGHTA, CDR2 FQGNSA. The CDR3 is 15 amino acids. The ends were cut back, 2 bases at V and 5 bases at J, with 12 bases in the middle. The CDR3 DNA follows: TGTGCCAGCAGCTTAAAGGCCAGGGCGAATGAAAAACTGTTTTTT. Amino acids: CASSLKARANEKLFF. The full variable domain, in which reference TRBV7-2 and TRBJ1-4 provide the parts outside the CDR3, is GAGVSQSPSNKVTEKGKDVELRCDPISGHTALYWYRQSLGQGLEFLIYFQGNSAPDKSGLPSDRFSAERTGGSVSTLTIQRTQQEDSAVYLCASSLKARANEKLFFGSGTQLSVL.

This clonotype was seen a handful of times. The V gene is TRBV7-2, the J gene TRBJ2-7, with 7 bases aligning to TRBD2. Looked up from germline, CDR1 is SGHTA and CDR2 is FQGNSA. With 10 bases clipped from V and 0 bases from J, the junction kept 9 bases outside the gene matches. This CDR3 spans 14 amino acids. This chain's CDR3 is CATTRGRSSYEQYF. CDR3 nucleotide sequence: TGTGCCACTACGCGGGGGAGGAGCTCCTACGAGCAGTACTTC.

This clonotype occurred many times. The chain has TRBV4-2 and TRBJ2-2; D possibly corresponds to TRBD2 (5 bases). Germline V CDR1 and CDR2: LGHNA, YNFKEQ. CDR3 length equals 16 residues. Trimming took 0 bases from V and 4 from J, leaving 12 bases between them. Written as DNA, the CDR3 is TGTGCCAGCAGCCAAGACCTACTAGGAGGCACCGGGGAGCTGTTTTTT. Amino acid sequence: CASSQDLLGGTGELFF.

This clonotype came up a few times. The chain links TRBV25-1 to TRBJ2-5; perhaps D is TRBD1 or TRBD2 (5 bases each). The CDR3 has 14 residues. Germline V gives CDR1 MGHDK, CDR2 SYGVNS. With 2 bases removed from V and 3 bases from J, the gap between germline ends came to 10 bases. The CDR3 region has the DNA TGTGCCAGCAGTGAAGGGGGTTTTAAAGAGACCCAGTACTTC. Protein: CASSEGGFKETQYF.

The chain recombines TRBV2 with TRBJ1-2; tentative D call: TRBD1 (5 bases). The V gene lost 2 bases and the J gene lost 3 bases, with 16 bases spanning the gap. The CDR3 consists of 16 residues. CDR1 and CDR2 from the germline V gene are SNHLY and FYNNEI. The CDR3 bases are TGTGCCAGCAGTGAATACCCGGGGCAGAATTACTATGGCTACACCTTC. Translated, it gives CASSEYPGQNYYGYTF.

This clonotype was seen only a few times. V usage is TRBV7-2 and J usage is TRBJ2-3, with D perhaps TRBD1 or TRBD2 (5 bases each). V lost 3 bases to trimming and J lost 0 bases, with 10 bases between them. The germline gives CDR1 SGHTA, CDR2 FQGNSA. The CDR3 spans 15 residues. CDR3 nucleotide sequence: TGTGCCAGCAGCTTCTGGGGGTCGAGCACAGATACGCAGTATTTT. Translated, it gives CASSFWGSSTDTQYF.